This T cell receptor beta chain originates from a study of blood T cell repertoires in COVID-19. Individuals drawn from approximately 22 US areas were about 18 to 95 years old. V was clipped by 1 base and J by 0 bases, with 13 bases between them. CDR3 length: 16 residues. The germline gives CDR1 LGHDT, CDR2 YNNKEL (reference sequence). In the original workflow: Amplification with reference gene primers provided the estimates of nucleated cell counts. Some clones are missing from TCRdb's copy, which holds only in-frame ones; the method was immunoSEQ multiplex PCR. D and trimming were read from the DNA, whereas the V and J calls and clone size are those reported in that table. Of hundreds of thousands of clones listed, roughly 88% were seen once; the top ten hold 2% to 2.5%.

The chain carries TRBV3-1 (or the pseudogene TRBV3-2) and TRBJ2-7; D is unresolved. Sequenced input: PBMCs or T cells enriched from blood (not recorded which). The receptor was isolated from a woman aged 40 to 55 with acute COVID-19. CDR3 nucleotides: TGTGCCAGCAGCCAAGTTCTCCTACGTAGCTCCTACGAGCAGTACTTC. This sequence encodes CASSQVLLRSSYEQYF.